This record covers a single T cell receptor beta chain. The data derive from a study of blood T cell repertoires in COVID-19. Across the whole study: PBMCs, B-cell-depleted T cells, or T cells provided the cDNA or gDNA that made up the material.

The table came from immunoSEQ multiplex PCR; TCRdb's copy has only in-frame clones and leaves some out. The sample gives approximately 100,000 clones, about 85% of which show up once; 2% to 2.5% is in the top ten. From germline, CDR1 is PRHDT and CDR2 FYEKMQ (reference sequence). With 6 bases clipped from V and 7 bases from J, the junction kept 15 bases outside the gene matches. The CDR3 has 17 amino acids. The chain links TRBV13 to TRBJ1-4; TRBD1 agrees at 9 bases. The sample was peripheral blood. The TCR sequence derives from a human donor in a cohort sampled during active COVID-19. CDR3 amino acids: CASRARGTGPFREKLFF. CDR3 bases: TGTGCCAGCAGAGCACGGGGGACAGGGCCCTTTCGTGAAAAACTGTTTTTT.